This TCR beta chain was recovered during a study of PD-1 blockade in mismatch repair-deficient tumors. Study details: Patients had around 11 mismatch repair-deficient cancer types, all previously treated and progressing. Findings and limits, study-wide: After pembrolizumab, tumor-resident clones rose rapidly, then generally contracted before radiologic responses.

A note on this clone: What it binds is unknown.

Every patient had mismatch repair deficiency by PCR or immunohistochemistry. TCRs were sequenced from a few patients responding to pembrolizumab. Profiled with immunoSEQ multiplex PCR; TCRdb holds only in-frame clones, not every one. Here the sample spans some 110,000 clones, about 74% being singletons. Trimming stripped 4 bases from V and 3 bases from J, with 8 bases between. This CDR3 has 12 amino acids. Per the germline V gene, CDR1 is SGDLS and CDR2 is YYNGEE. The material was peripheral blood, obtained approximately 60 weeks after starting pembrolizumab. The TCR originated in an adult with mismatch repair-deficient cancer. V gene TRBV9 combines with J gene TRBJ2-7; D possibly corresponds to TRBD1 (6 bases). The CDR3: CASSPGDYEQYF. CDR3 bases: TGTGCCAGCAGCCCAGGGGACTACGAGCAGTACTTC. Supplemented by reference TRBV9 and TRBJ2-7, the full variable domain reads DSGVTQTPKHLITATGQRVTLRCSPRSGDLSVYWYQQSLDQGLQFLIQYYNGEERAKGNILERFSAQQFPDLHSELNLSSLELGDSALYFCASSPGDYEQYFGPGTRLTVT.